A single sample gave rise to the 29 T cell receptor beta chains below, sequenced in a study of T cell responses to AZD1222 COVID-19 vaccine. The repertoire was sequenced with immunoSEQ multiplex PCR; TCRdb's copy has only in-frame clones and lacks some. This table holds 98,000 or so clones, about nine tenths found once. The sequences come from peripheral blood, collected 28 days after the second dose of the MenACWY control vaccine. The origin of the receptors is an adult who received the MenACWY meningococcal vaccine as a control.

A single count supports this clone. This sequence joins TRBV4-1 and TRBJ2-1; D not certain. This CDR3 is built from 16 residues. The V gene lost 0 bases and the J gene lost 4 bases, with 13 bases spanning the gap. Per the germline V gene, CDR1 is MGHRA and CDR2 is YSYEKL. The CDR3 spells CASSQDPAGHYNEQFF. In DNA, the CDR3 is TGCGCCAGCAGCCAAGATCCGGCAGGCCATTACAATGAGCAGTTCTTC.

CDR3 in DNA: TGTGCCAGTAAGGAGGGGGGACTATTAGAGACCCAGTACTTC. Its translation is CASKEGGLLETQYF. The genes are TRBV19 and TRBJ2-5; a weak D match, TRBD2 (7 bases). The CDR3 sequence is 14 residues long. The germline V gene encodes CDR1 LNHDA and CDR2 SQIVND (reference sequence). The V end lost 7 bases, the J end lost 4 bases, and 16 bases lay between the germline ends.

The rearrangement uses TRBV15 and TRBJ1-6; 7 bases match TRBD1. Per germline, CDR1 LNHNV and CDR2 YYDKDF (reference sequence). V lost 5 bases, J lost 9 bases, and 13 bases stayed unmatched. This CDR3 region has 16 residues. The DNA of the CDR3 is TGTGCCACCAGCCCGACCGGACAGGCCGCAGGTTCACCCCTCCACTTT. Residues: CATSPTGQAAGSPLHF.

This clone was seen only once. J is TRBJ2-7 and V is TRBV18, with 11 bases aligning to TRBD1. Per the germline V gene, CDR1 is KGHSH and CDR2 is LQKENI. The CDR3 extends over 15 amino acids. Germline trimming cut 4 bases from V and 5 bases from J; bases unmatched to any gene: 7. The CDR3 sequence: CASSLMPGQGDEQYF. DNA of the CDR3: TGTGCCAGCTCACTAATGCCGGGACAGGGGGACGAGCAGTACTTC. Together with reference TRBV18 and TRBJ2-7, the CDR3 gives the full variable domain: NAGVMQNPRHLVRRRGQEARLRCSPMKGHSHVYWYRQLPEEGLKFMVYLQKENIIDESGMPKERFSAEFPKEGPSILRIQQVVRGDSAAYFCASSLMPGQGDEQYFGPGTRLTVT.

The V call is TRBV18, the J call TRBJ2-5, with unresolved D. The CDR3 runs 13 residues. Germline CDR1 is KGHSH and CDR2 is LQKENI. Trimming left V 1 base short and J 1 base short, with 4 bases between. The DNA for the CDR3 is TGTGCCAGCTCACCACAGGGCCAAGAGACCCAGTACTTC. It specifies CASSPQGQETQYF.

The V call is TRBV6-5, the J call TRBJ2-7, with unresolved D. V lost 2 bases to trimming and J lost 6 bases, with 11 bases between them. CDR1 is MNHEY, CDR2 SVGAGI, per germline. The CDR3 runs to 13 residues. Here the CDR3 reads CASSYASVREQYF. In DNA form, the CDR3 reads TGTGCCAGCAGTTACGCCTCTGTGCGCGAGCAGTACTTC.

The chain links TRBV5-4 to TRBJ1-6, with 8 bases lining up with TRBD1. Germline trimming cut 4 bases from V and 7 bases from J; bases unmatched to any gene: 4. Germline CDR1 is SGHNT and CDR2 is YYREEE (reference sequence). CDR3 length: 14 residues. CDR3 loop: CASSLDRVNSPLHF. CDR3 in DNA: TGTGCCAGCAGCCTGGACAGGGTGAATTCACCCCTCCACTTT.

The chain employs TRBV7-9 and TRBJ1-2; possible D gene TRBD1, 6 bases. In germline, CDR1 is SEHNR, CDR2 FQNEAQ (reference sequence). V was cut by 1 base and J by 4 bases, with 13 bases left in between. The CDR3 contains 15 residues. This CDR3 is CASSLGTVLFYGYTF. Here the CDR3 DNA reads TGTGCCAGCAGCTTAGGGACAGTCCTTTTCTATGGCTACACCTTC.

The chain uses TRBV4-3 and TRBJ2-3; D unresolved. The ends were cut back, 2 bases at V and 2 bases at J, with 5 bases in the middle. Germline-derived CDR1 and CDR2 are LGHNA and YSLEER. The CDR3 runs 13 residues. Written as DNA, the CDR3 is TGCGCCAGCAGCCAAACGATCACAGATACGCAGTATTTT. Its protein product is CASSQTITDTQYF.

This chain connects TRBV19 to TRBJ1-3, with D uncertain. The germline V gene has CDR1 LNHDA and CDR2 SQIVND (reference sequence). CDR3 size: 15 residues. Trimming took 4 bases from V and 0 from J, leaving 10 bases between them. In DNA form, the CDR3 reads TGTGCCAGTAGTACGACGGTGAGCTCTGGAAACACCATATATTTT. This gives the protein CASSTTVSSGNTIYF.

The chain combines TRBV5-6 with TRBJ1-5; 9 bases are a match to TRBD1. The CDR3 extends over 15 amino acids. From germline, CDR1 is SGHDT and CDR2 YYEEEE. Germline trimming cut 4 bases from V and 9 bases from J; bases unmatched to any gene: 11. CDR3 sequence reads: CASSVGTGLVRPQHF. In nucleotides, the CDR3 is TGTGCCAGCAGCGTTGGGACAGGGTTAGTGCGGCCCCAGCATTTT.

The genes are TRBV11-3 and TRBJ2-7, with D unclear. CDR1 is SGHNT and CDR2 is YENEEA in the germline V gene. The CDR3 consists of 13 residues. V lost 2 bases and J lost 6, with 11 bases in between. The DNA for the CDR3 is TGTGCCAGCAGCTTAAGTGGGTTCGGCGAGCAGTACTTC. This sequence encodes CASSLSGFGEQYF.

This clone has just one count. The chain combines TRBV12-3 or TRBV12-4 with TRBJ1-2; perhaps TRBD1 as D (5 bases). CDR3 length: 13 amino acids. The V and J ends lost 2 bases and 4 bases respectively, with 8 bases between them. CDR3: CASSLRTPYGYTF. Here the CDR3 DNA reads TGTGCCAGCAGTTTACGGACACCCTATGGCTACACCTTC.

This chain connects TRBV5-5 to TRBJ2-7; 7 nucleotides align to TRBD1. CDR1 SGHKS and CDR2 YYEKEE come from the germline V gene (reference sequence). The CDR3 sequence is 14 residues long. The J segment lost 4 bases and the V segment lost 3 bases, leaving 7 bases of the junction unmatched. The CDR3: CASSSPGTDYEQYF. Written as DNA, the CDR3 is TGTGCCAGCAGCTCCCCCGGGACAGATTACGAGCAGTACTTC.

This chain's CDR3 is CASSSTGVNTEAFF. CDR3 DNA sequence: TGTGCCAGCAGTTCTACAGGAGTGAACACTGAAGCTTTCTTT. The genes are TRBV6-5 and TRBJ1-1, with TRBD1 as a possible D gene (5 bases). The CDR3 length is 14 residues. Per germline, CDR1 MNHEY and CDR2 SVGAGI. V dropped 4 bases and J dropped 0 bases, with 9 bases sitting between them.

This clone was found once. This chain uses TRBV28 with TRBJ1-1; tentatively, D is TRBD1 (5 bases). The CDR3 loop spans 13 amino acids. Germline CDR1 is MDHEN and CDR2 is SYDVKM. The V end lost 5 bases, the J end lost 7 bases, and 14 bases lay between the germline ends. The CDR3 DNA reads TGTGCCAGCAGTCCCCCCGGGACGGTTGAAGCTTTCTTT. This encodes CASSPPGTVEAFF. The entire variable domain, with the rest obtained from reference TRBV28 and TRBJ1-1, is as follows: DVKVTQSSRYLVKRTGEKVFLECVQDMDHENMFWYRQDPGLGLRLIYFSYDVKMKEKGDIPEGYSVSREKKERFSLILESASTNQTSMYLCASSPPGTVEAFFGQGTRLTVV.

The V and J genes are TRBV19 and TRBJ1-2; D uncertain. The CDR3 totals 15 residues. Deletions cut 2 bases from V and 8 bases from J, with 18 bases between. Germline V lookup: CDR1 LNHDA, CDR2 SQIVND (reference sequence). The DNA of the CDR3 is TGTGCCAGTAGTATATCCCCGAGGGCAAATTGGGGCTACACCTTC. Translated: CASSISPRANWGYTF.

V and J are TRBV6-1 and TRBJ1-2; 9 positions match TRBD1. The germline CDR1 and CDR2 sequences are MNHNS and SASEGT. The CDR3 is 13 amino acids. Unmatched junction bases numbered 10, after V lost 9 bases and J lost 8 bases. Here the CDR3 reads CASNSGQGGGYTF. The CDR3 DNA reads TGTGCCAGTAACTCGGGACAGGGAGGCGGCTACACCTTC.

The chain employs TRBV28 and TRBJ1-5; 7 bases agree with TRBD1. Germline lookup yields CDR1 MDHEN and CDR2 SYDVKM. V dropped 8 bases and J dropped 6; count of bases not matched to a gene: 10. The CDR3 extends over 14 amino acids. The CDR3 reads CASRGDSDLQPQHF. CDR3 bases: TGTGCCAGCCGAGGGGACAGCGATCTTCAGCCCCAGCATTTT.

The chain has TRBV7-2 and TRBJ1-2; possibly TRBD1 for D (5 bases). Germline CDR1 reads SGHTA; CDR2 reads FQGNSA. CDR3 length equals 14 residues. V was cut by 4 bases and J by 4 bases, with 13 bases left in between. CDR3 sequence reads: CASSSRQRSYGYTF. The CDR3 nucleotides are TGTGCCAGCAGCTCTCGACAGCGCTCCTATGGCTACACCTTC.

The V and J genes are TRBV5-1 and TRBJ1-6; possibly TRBD1 for D (6 bases). The V gene's germline CDR1 is SGHRS and CDR2 YFSETQ. V lost 3 bases to trimming and J lost 8 bases, with 15 bases between them. The CDR3 covers 15 residues. The CDR3 DNA reads TGCGCCAGCAGCTCCACACCGAACAGGGATTCACCCCTCCACTTT. Translated: CASSSTPNRDSPLHF.

V and J are TRBV5-1 and TRBJ1-4; 7 bases fit TRBD1. J lost 8 bases, V lost 0 bases, and 4 bases had no gene match. The germline V gene has CDR1 SGHRS and CDR2 YFSETQ. The CDR3 consists of 14 residues. The CDR3 coding sequence is TGCGCCAGCAGCTTGGGACAGGGAAAGGAAAAACTGTTTTTT. Its protein is CASSLGQGKEKLFF.

This chain links TRBV7-6 with TRBJ2-3; 10 nucleotides match TRBD2. V shed 1 base, J shed 2 bases, and the junction held 6 bases outside the gene matches. Germline V gives CDR1 SGHVS, CDR2 FNYEAQ. The CDR3 is 17 amino acids. CDR3 DNA: TGTGCCAGCAGCTTAGTGGTAGCGGGGGGCCTCACAGATACGCAGTATTTT. This encodes CASSLVVAGGLTDTQYF.

V and J are TRBV6-2 or TRBV6-3 and TRBJ2-7; D is perhaps TRBD2 (5 bases). Trimming stripped 2 bases from V and 5 bases from J, with 16 bases between. Germline loops: CDR1 MNHEY, CDR2 SVGEGT. The CDR3 runs to 15 residues. DNA of the CDR3: TGTGCCAGCAGTTACCCGGCTAGCTTCGGCCACGAGCAGTACTTC. This sequence encodes CASSYPASFGHEQYF.

CDR3 DNA: TGTGCCAGCAGCCACATTCTCACAGGGGGTAGATACGAGCAGTACTTC. Its protein is CASSHILTGGRYEQYF. The chain employs TRBV27 and TRBJ2-7, with 8 bases that match TRBD1. This CDR3 has 16 amino acids. Germline CDR1 MNHEY, CDR2 SMNVEV (reference sequence). J lost 4 bases, V lost 6 bases, and 14 bases had no gene match.

The genes are TRBV14 and TRBJ2-7; the D gene is possibly TRBD2 (7 bases). The CDR3 loop spans 15 amino acids. CDR1 is SGHDN, CDR2 FVKESK, per germline. V shed 0 bases and J shed 1 base, with 10 bases lying between them. The CDR3 coding sequence is TGTGCCAGCAGCCAAGAACGGGGGGCGTCCTACGAGCAGTACTTC. Encoded protein: CASSQERGASYEQYF. Variable domain in full (rest from reference TRBV14 and TRBJ2-7): EAGVTQFPSHSVIEKGQTVTLRCDPISGHDNLYWYRRVMGKEIKFLLHFVKESKQDESGMPNNRFLAERTGGTYSTLKVQPAELEDSGVYFCASSQERGASYEQYFGPGTRLTVT.

Only one count was recorded for this clone. The V gene is TRBV20-1, the J gene TRBJ2-5, with D unresolved. The CDR3 runs 11 residues. Germline CDR1 and CDR2: DFQATT and SNEGSKA (reference sequence). CDR3 DNA sequence: TGCAGCCTAATGGACCGAGAGACCCAGTACTTC. Translation: CSLMDRETQYF.

J is TRBJ1-2 and V is TRBV24-1; 11 bases align to TRBD1. J lost 2 bases, V lost 5 bases, and 12 bases had no gene match. The CDR3 extends over 18 amino acids. Per germline, CDR1 KGHDR and CDR2 SFDVKD. The CDR3 loop reads CATSALNPGQGGNYGYTF. The CDR3 region has the DNA TGTGCCACCAGTGCTCTAAACCCGGGACAGGGGGGAAACTATGGCTACACCTTC.

The chain is built from TRBV2 and TRBJ2-3; 8 nucleotides line up with TRBD2. From germline, CDR1 is SNHLY and CDR2 FYNNEI. The CDR3 has 15 residues. J was trimmed by 3 bases and V by 3 bases; bases with no gene match: 5. In DNA, the CDR3 is TGTGCCAGCAGTGATTATGTAGCGGGGACAGATACGCAGTATTTT. This gives the protein CASSDYVAGTDTQYF.